Reported below is one T cell receptor beta chain. This entry is derived from a study of blood T cell repertoires in COVID-19. V dropped 1 base and J dropped 7 bases, with 11 bases sitting between them. The V gene's germline CDR1 is SGDLS and CDR2 YYNGEE. This CDR3 has 13 residues. Method: immunoSEQ multiplex PCR; TCRdb's copy keeps in-frame clones and lacks some. The sample has about 86,000 clones, around 88% seen once; the top ten hold roughly 1%. Cohort assignment relied on participant-reported clinical history. This receptor was identified in a woman aged 50 to 65 with acute COVID-19. The J gene is TRBJ1-1, the V gene TRBV9; D remains unclear. The specimen was PBMCs or T cells enriched from blood (not recorded which). The CDR3 DNA follows: TGTGCCAGCAGCGTATCACAGTACGGTGAAGCTTTCTTT. Protein sequence: CASSVSQYGEAFF.